The 20 T cell receptor beta chains below come from one sample, sequenced in a study of CD8+CD57+ T cells in acquired aplastic anemia. Template material for TCR beta VDJ and CDR3 profiling consisted of genomic DNA. Each CDR3 protein gets one entry after TCRdb re-called the reads with MiXCR. The profile covers under 200,000 distinct CDR3 sequences, with less than 60% appearing a single time and about 1.8% taken by the ten largest. Only patients with CD8+CD57+ cell expansion on flow cytometry were chosen for sequencing. Sequencing was done on a sample of sorted CD4+, CD8+, or CD8+CD57+ T cells (not recorded which) from PBMCs. The receptors here all came from a human donor with aplastic anemia.

The chain links TRBV27 to TRBJ2-1; 13 positions agree with TRBD2. The CDR3 has 15 amino acids. Unmatched junction bases numbered 3, after V lost 3 bases and J lost 7 bases. Germline assignment: CDR1 MNHEY and CDR2 SMNVEV (reference sequence). CDR3 region: CASSLRTSGRNEQFF. CDR3 in DNA: TGTGCCAGCAGTTTGAGGACTAGCGGGAGAAATGAGCAGTTCTTC.

This clonotype has ten or more counts. J is TRBJ2-7 and V is TRBV7-2, with D perhaps TRBD2 (5 bases). Per germline, CDR1 SGHTA and CDR2 FQGNSA. The CDR3 spans 17 residues. V lost 0 bases and J lost 1, with 16 bases in between. In nucleotides, the CDR3 is TGTGCCAGCAGCTTAGCGCTTACGCGGGCACCTTCCTACGAGCAGTACTTC. It encodes CASSLALTRAPSYEQYF.

This clonotype has at least ten counts. This chain uses TRBV29-1 with TRBJ1-5, with D maybe TRBD1 (5 bases). The V gene's germline CDR1 is SQVTM and CDR2 ANQGSEA. Between the trimmed V and J ends, which lost 4 bases and 2 bases, there was a span of 12 bases. The CDR3 is made up of 14 amino acids. This CDR3 is CSVGSLGGNQPQHF. The CDR3 DNA sequence: TGCAGCGTTGGCTCCCTGGGGGGCAATCAGCCCCAGCATTTT.

The rearrangement joins TRBV5-6 to TRBJ1-6; D is possibly TRBD1 (6 bases). Germline V gene lookup returns CDR1 SGHDT and CDR2 YYEEEE. V was trimmed by 0 bases and J by 4 bases, leaving 14 bases between them. This CDR3 has 17 residues. The DNA of the CDR3 is TGTGCCAGCAGCTTGGGGACAGCATCTGAATATAATTCACCCCTCCACTTT. This sequence encodes CASSLGTASEYNSPLHF.

On this clonotype: With a much larger clone just one base away, this may be a read error. The chain recombines TRBV20-1 with TRBJ2-2; D gene uncertain. The V and J ends lost 2 bases and 3 bases respectively, with 4 bases between them. CDR1 and CDR2 from the germline V gene are DFQATT and SNEGSKA (reference sequence). CDR3 length: 12 residues. CDR3 residues: CSARLDTGELFF. The CDR3 nucleotides are TGCAGTGCTAGATTAGACACCGGGGAGCTGTTTTTT.

This clonotype was seen repeatedly, ten times or more. The chain joins TRBV7-9 to TRBJ2-5, with D possibly TRBD2 on 6 matching bases. With 4 bases removed from V and 5 bases from J, the gap between germline ends came to 14 bases. The CDR3 has 14 residues. Germline V gives CDR1 SEHNR, CDR2 FQNEAQ (reference sequence). CDR3 amino acids: CASSSLGGMETQYF. As DNA, the CDR3 is TGTGCCAGCAGCTCCTTGGGGGGAATGGAGACCCAGTACTTC.

This clonotype was counted once. The chain couples TRBV12-3 or TRBV12-4 to TRBJ2-1, with TRBD2 identical over 11 bases. The CDR3 sequence is 16 residues long. Trimming at V came to 3 bases and at J to 2 bases, leaving 3 bases not matched to a gene. CDR3 DNA sequence: TGTGCCAGCAGTTTGCCGGGACTAGCGGCCTACAATGAGCAGTTCTTC. Translating it yields CASSLPGLAAYNEQFF.

In this sample, this clonotype turned up many times. The rearrangement uses TRBV20-1 and TRBJ1-4; D not resolved. This CDR3 has 12 amino acids. The ends were cut back, 3 bases at V and 8 bases at J, with 10 bases in the middle. Germline V gene data show CDR1 as DFQATT and CDR2 as SNEGSKA (reference sequence). CDR3 in DNA: TGCAGTGCTAGTTGGCAGGAGGAAAAACTGTTTTTT. Its translation: CSASWQEEKLFF.

This clonotype was found many times. This chain connects TRBV19 to TRBJ2-1; 10 bases fit TRBD2. CDR1 is LNHDA and CDR2 is SQIVND in the germline V gene (reference sequence). The trim removed 6 bases at V and 6 bases at J, leaving 5 bases unmatched. The CDR3 consists of 14 residues. The CDR3 region has the DNA TGTGCCAGTAGGAACCTAGCGGGAGCCAATGAGCAGTTCTTC. Translated: CASRNLAGANEQFF.

This clonotype was counted at least ten times. The chain combines TRBV7-3 with TRBJ1-1; D not certain. V was trimmed by 5 bases and J by 1 base, leaving 11 bases between them. From germline, CDR1 is SGHTA and CDR2 FQGTGA. CDR3 size: 14 residues. CDR3 coding DNA: TGTGCCAGCAGCCCAACCCACGGGAACACTGAAGCTTTCTTT. Translated, it gives CASSPTHGNTEAFF.

This clonotype has only a few counts. The rearrangement links TRBV10-3 to TRBJ2-5; 10 nucleotides line up with TRBD1. Germline CDR1 is ENHRY and CDR2 is SYGVKD. The J segment lost 5 bases and the V segment lost 6 bases, leaving 6 bases of the junction unmatched. The CDR3 totals 14 residues. CDR3 amino acids: CAISEDRGGETQYF. The CDR3 DNA follows: TGTGCCATCAGCGAGGACAGGGGGGGGGAGACCCAGTACTTC.

This clonotype was seen only once. The chain joins TRBV5-1 to TRBJ1-1; D ambiguous. Deletions cut 7 bases from V and 0 bases from J, with 10 bases between. The CDR3 is 13 residues long. Per the germline V gene, CDR1 is SGHRS and CDR2 is YFSETQ. The CDR3 DNA reads TGCGCCAGCCGGAGAGCCATGAACACTGAAGCTTTCTTT. It yields the protein CASRRAMNTEAFF. The full variable domain, in which reference TRBV5-1 and TRBJ1-1 provide the parts outside the CDR3, is KAGVTQTPRYLIKTRGQQVTLSCSPISGHRSVSWYQQTPGQGLQFLFEYFSETQRNKGNFPGRFSGRQFSNSRSEMNVSTLELGDSALYLCASRRAMNTEAFFGQGTRLTVV.

The rearrangement uses TRBV4-2 and TRBJ2-1; TRBD2 agrees at 10 bases. This CDR3 has 16 amino acids. The V segment lost 6 bases and the J segment 3 bases; nucleotides outside the gene matches: 8. Per germline, CDR1 LGHNA and CDR2 YNFKEQ. The CDR3 sequence: CASRATSGAFYNEQFF. In nucleotides, the CDR3 is TGTGCCAGCAGGGCTACTAGCGGGGCTTTCTACAATGAGCAGTTCTTC.

As concerns this clonotype: Because the CDR3 is missing its conserved closing phenylalanine or tryptophan, this is likely a read error. The V and J genes are TRBV29-1 and TRBJ2-2, with TRBD2 matching over 9 bases. The germline CDR1 and CDR2 sequences are SQVTM and ANQGSEA. J was trimmed by 4 bases and V by 7 bases; bases with no gene match: 7. CDR3 length: 14 residues. For the CDR3, the DNA is TGCAGCGCAGGGACTAGCTACCTCACCGGGGAGCTGTTTCTT. Amino acids: CSAGTSYLTGELFL.

This rearrangement joins TRBV25-1 to TRBJ2-3, with D maybe TRBD2 (5 bases). The germline V gene encodes CDR1 MGHDK and CDR2 SYGVNS. This CDR3 has 15 residues. Trimming took off 3 bases at V and 1 base at J, with 11 bases between the two ends. This chain's CDR3 is CASSEWVSGTDTQYF. CDR3 coding DNA: TGTGCCAGCAGTGAGTGGGTTAGCGGCACAGATACGCAGTATTTT.

Of note for this clonotype: A much larger clone lies one base from this, so it may be a read error. The chain is built from TRBV6-1 and TRBJ1-1; D is possibly TRBD1 (5 bases). The CDR3 has 12 amino acids. The germline CDR1 and CDR2 sequences are MNHNS and SASEGT. V was clipped by 10 bases and J by 2 bases, with 11 bases between them. The DNA of the CDR3 is TGTGCCACCGGACAATCCAACACTGAAGCTTTCTTT. This sequence encodes CATGQSNTEAFF.

The chain joins TRBV25-1 to TRBJ1-5; D is unclear. The CDR3 is 15 amino acids. The germline CDR1 and CDR2 sequences are MGHDK and SYGVNS. The V gene lost 8 bases and the J gene lost 6 bases, with 20 bases spanning the gap. The CDR3 reads CASSPSSGNGQPQHF. Here the CDR3 DNA reads TGTGCCAGCTCACCGAGTTCAGGAAATGGTCAGCCCCAGCATTTT.

The chain couples TRBV10-3 to TRBJ1-3; 7 bases match TRBD1. Trimming at V came to 10 bases and at J to 3 bases, leaving 12 bases not matched to a gene. The CDR3 totals 15 residues. Germline CDR1 ENHRY, CDR2 SYGVKD. The CDR3 DNA reads as TGTGCCAGCCGTCTAACAGGGGAGTTTGGAAACACCATATATTTT. Its protein is CASRLTGEFGNTIYF.

This clonotype was observed many times. The rearrangement links TRBV4-2 to TRBJ2-3; D unresolved. The germline V gene has CDR1 LGHNA and CDR2 YNFKEQ. This CDR3 is 15 amino acids long. Trimming pared 6 bases from V and 0 bases from J, leaving 13 bases between. The CDR3 nucleotides are TGTGCCAGCAGGCTAGATAGTCCTAGCACAGATACGCAGTATTTT. Protein: CASRLDSPSTDTQYF.

The chain uses TRBV5-1 and TRBJ1-2; weak D call: TRBD1 (6 bases). Germline assignment: CDR1 SGHRS and CDR2 YFSETQ. This CDR3 is 13 amino acids long. V was shortened by 2 bases and J by 7 bases, with 12 bases between the two germline ends. The CDR3: CASSFTGKSGYTF. Here the CDR3 DNA reads TGCGCCAGCAGCTTCACAGGGAAAAGTGGCTACACCTTC.